These 31 T cell receptor beta chains were all obtained from the same sample, sequenced in a study of tumor-infiltrating lymphocytes in primary liver carcinoma (dated by TCRdb to about 2017). Without any cell sorting, total RNA and DNA were extracted together from roughly 20-30 mg of bulk tissue using the AllPrep DNA/RNA mini kit. The instrument given in TCRdb is Illumina HiSeq 2500. Starting from about 500 ng total RNA, TCRbeta-specific cDNA was produced by reverse transcription with a constant-region primer and ProtoScript II reverse transcriptase. Three nested multiplex PCR rounds, following a slightly modified ARM-PCR procedure, were used to build the TCRbeta libraries. Each of the first two PCR rounds ran for nine to eleven cycles and used multiplex TRBV1-TRBV30 forward primers together with a Cbeta reverse primer. Starting from the raw public reads, TCRdb applied fastp trimming at Q25, assembled clones with MiXCR and retained in-frame beta chains. A single entry per CDR3 protein holds the most common genes and DNA from its merged rows. This sample comprises 25,000 to 35,000 distinct CDR3 sequences, 75% to 85% of them detected only once. The ten largest clonotypes hold around a third of the sample.

The sequencing input was liver tumor tissue from sampling region 5. This sample's cell subset or site label indicates: tumor region T5, tumor centre. The receptors derive from a man aged 40-49 years with primary liver carcinoma and hepatitis B virus infection.

The sample holds many counts of this clonotype. The V call is TRBV19, the J call TRBJ2-3; 9 nucleotides align to TRBD2. Losses at the gene ends were 7 bases for V and 3 bases for J; bases not matched to a gene: 14. The CDR3 contains 17 residues. CDR1 is LNHDA, CDR2 SQIVND, per germline (reference sequence). CDR3 sequence (DNA): TGTGCCAGTACTGGCTCTAGCGGGAAAGGGAGAACAGATACGCAGTATTTT. Its translation is CASTGSSGKGRTDTQYF.

A word on this clonotype: One junction end disagrees with the germline gene, perhaps due to a read error. J is TRBJ2-7 and V is TRBV5-4; D remains ambiguous. The CDR3 has 15 residues. Germline CDR1 reads SGHNT; CDR2 reads YYREEE (reference sequence). In DNA, the CDR3 is TGTGCCAGCAACTTGGATCGCGTGAGCCTCTATGAGCAGTACTTC. The encoded protein is CASNLDRVSLYEQYF.

The chain carries TRBV14 and TRBJ1-2, with no clear D. The CDR3 is 17 amino acids. V was pared by 2 bases and J by 6 bases, with 22 bases between. The germline V gene has CDR1 SGHDN and CDR2 FVKESK. The CDR3 spells CASSQRYFPQEHHGYTF. CDR3 nucleotides: TGTGCCAGCAGCCAACGATATTTCCCTCAAGAGCACCATGGCTACACCTTC. The full variable domain, completed using reference TRBV14 and TRBJ1-2, is EAGVTQFPSHSVIEKGQTVTLRCDPISGHDNLYWYRRVMGKEIKFLLHFVKESKQDESGMPNNRFLAERTGGTYSTLKVQPAELEDSGVYFCASSQRYFPQEHHGYTFGSGTRLTVV.

The chain uses TRBV29-1 and TRBJ2-2; 8 bases are a match to TRBD1. The CDR3 runs 15 residues. V dropped 4 bases and J dropped 3; count of bases not matched to a gene: 7. CDR1 and CDR2 (germline): SQVTM, ANQGSEA. The CDR3 region has the DNA TGCAGCGTTGGAGAAGGGACAGGTGACACCGGGGAGCTGTTTTTT. Residues: CSVGEGTGDTGELFF.

To note about this clonotype: Compared with germline, one end of the junction differs, possibly owing to a read error. The chain employs TRBV11-2 and TRBJ2-6; TRBD2 might be the D (7 bases). This CDR3 has 17 amino acids. Germline V gene sequence: CDR1 SGHAT, CDR2 FQNNGV. CDR3 region: CASTRLGGGPGANVLTF. The CDR3 coding sequence is TGTGCAAGCACCCGACTAGGGGGAGGGCCTGGTGCCAACGTCCTGACTTTC.

Remarks on this clonotype: Lacking the conserved final phenylalanine or tryptophan, this CDR3 likely reflects a read error. The chain uses TRBV6-1 and TRBJ2-5; TRBD1 matches at 10 bases. CDR1 is MNHNS and CDR2 is SASEGT in the germline V gene. The CDR3 consists of 13 residues. The CDR3 DNA is TGTGACAGCGGTGACAGGGGGCGTGAGACCCAGTACCTC. Protein sequence: CDSGDRGRETQYL.

This chain joins TRBV12-3 or TRBV12-4 and TRBJ2-6; D is uncertain. V lost 7 bases, J lost 0 bases, and 19 bases lay in between. The CDR3 spans 18 residues. For the CDR3, the DNA is TGTGCCAGCACCTCTATTAACGGAATCCTCTCTGGGGCCAACGTCCTGACTTTC. Translation gives CASTSINGILSGANVLTF.

The chain combines TRBV11-2 with TRBJ2-2; the D gene is possibly TRBD2 (6 bases). With 7 bases removed from V and 14 bases from J, the gap between germline ends came to 26 bases. Germline V CDR1 and CDR2: SGHAT, FQNNGV. This CDR3 is built from 15 residues. The CDR3 spells CASNFAGSNTEDLFF. The CDR3 region has the DNA TGTGCCAGCAACTTTGCGGGATCGAACACCGAGGACCTGTTTTTT.

About this clonotype: This CDR3 is missing its conserved last phenylalanine or tryptophan, likely due to a read error. The chain employs TRBV5-5 and TRBJ2-1; D may be TRBD1 (5 bases). Germline-derived CDR1 and CDR2 are SGHKS and YYEKEE (reference sequence). The CDR3 has 15 amino acids. The CDR3: CTSSPGQGPYNEQFL. Written as DNA, the CDR3 is TGTACCAGCAGCCCTGGGCAGGGTCCCTACAATGAGCAGTTCTTA.

As to this clonotype: The missing conserved phenylalanine or tryptophan at the end of this CDR3 makes a read error likely. V usage is TRBV10-3 and J usage is TRBJ2-3, with TRBD2 matching over 8 bases. Germline V gives CDR1 ENHRY, CDR2 SYGVKD. This CDR3 is built from 16 residues. V dropped 10 bases and J dropped 0; count of bases not matched to a gene: 12. This chain's CDR3 is CATRHTSGASTDTQYS. The CDR3 DNA follows: TGTGCCACCAGGCACACTAGCGGTGCTAGCACAGATACGCAGTATTCT.

On this clonotype itself: A junction boundary mismatches the germline segment, possibly from a read error. This chain links TRBV12-3 or TRBV12-4 with TRBJ2-5; perhaps TRBD1 as D (5 bases). This CDR3 comprises 15 residues. This chain's CDR3 is CASSSSTERQETQYF. CDR3 in DNA: TGCGCCAGCAGTAGTTCGACAGAGAGACAAGAGACCCAGTACTTC.

The chain recombines TRBV5-5 with TRBJ2-3; D is perhaps TRBD1 or TRBD2 (5 bases each). The CDR3 contains 15 residues. Per germline, CDR1 SGHKS and CDR2 YYEKEE (reference sequence). Trimming pared 6 bases from V and 5 bases from J, leaving 19 bases between. CDR3 sequence reads: CASTPWGRGIDTQYF. CDR3 DNA: TGTGCCAGCACCCCATGGGGCCGGGGCATAGATACGCAGTATTTT.

Turning to this clonotype: Germline and junction disagree at one end, which may indicate a read error. V usage is TRBV6-6 and J usage is TRBJ2-2; tentative D call: TRBD2 (5 bases). Germline lookup yields CDR1 MNHNY and CDR2 SVGAGI (reference sequence). This CDR3 comprises 13 residues. The CDR3 coding sequence is TGTGCCAGCAGTGCGACGAACACCGGGGAGCTGCTTTTT. Translating gives CASSATNTGELLF.

In regard to this clonotype: This CDR3 fails to terminate in the conserved phenylalanine or tryptophan, so it likely reflects a read error. It is unclear where the CDR3 begins or ends on the DNA, so no DNA is shown, and the CDR3 is as TCRdb lists it. The V call is TRBV29-1, the J call TRBJ2-1; the table's D call of TRBD1 was not tested on the DNA. The CDR3 is 12 amino acids in total, end residues counted. CDR1 is SQVTM, CDR2 ANQGSEA, per germline. CDR3 residues: CGARTGGNEQFI.

On this clonotype itself: One end of the junction is discordant with germline, which a read error may explain. This sequence joins TRBV29-1 and TRBJ1-1, with 10 nucleotides matching TRBD1. Germline V lookup: CDR1 SQVTM, CDR2 ANQGSEA. This CDR3 has 13 amino acids. The CDR3 sequence: CNVWDRGRIVAFF. For the CDR3, the DNA is TGCAACGTTTGGGACAGGGGCCGAATTGTAGCTTTCTTT.

Notes on this clonotype: The junction departs from the called germline gene at one end, perhaps through a read error. The chain combines TRBV6-2 or TRBV6-3 with TRBJ2-1; the match to TRBD2 covers 9 bases. The CDR3 totals 16 residues. CDR1 and CDR2 (germline): MNHEY, SVGEGT. The CDR3 DNA sequence: TGTGCCCGCAGGCTACACCTTGGGACTAGCCTAGGTGAGCAATTCTTC. Its protein is CARRLHLGTSLGEQFF.

Regarding this clonotype: The junction does not match germline at one end; this may be a read error. The gene calls are TRBV4-2 and TRBJ2-3; 10 bases align to TRBD2. The CDR3 covers 18 residues. Germline CDR1 reads LGHNA; CDR2 reads YNFKEQ. CDR3 in amino acids: CASSQVMLLAGATDTQYF. The CDR3 DNA sequence: TGTGCCAGTAGCCAAGTGATGCTTCTAGCGGGAGCGACAGATACGCAGTATTTT.

This clonotype was observed many times. This rearrangement joins TRBV6-6 to TRBJ2-7, with D perhaps TRBD1 (6 bases). V was clipped by 6 bases and J by 6 bases, with 18 bases between them. There are 14 residues in the CDR3. Germline CDR1 MNHNY, CDR2 SVGAGI (reference sequence). CDR3 nucleotides: TGTGCCAGCAGAGAGGGACACGGCAGGCCCGAGCAGTACTTC. Its translation: CASREGHGRPEQYF.

With regard to this clonotype: At one end, the junction sequence differs from germline, possibly due to a read error. The rearrangement uses TRBV28 and TRBJ2-5; 9 nucleotides line up with TRBD1. Germline V gene sequence: CDR1 MDHEN, CDR2 SYDVKM. The CDR3 sequence is 15 residues long. This CDR3 is CANSLPGTGTRVQYF. The CDR3 DNA follows: TGCGCCAACAGCCTACCCGGGACAGGGACCAGGGTCCAGTACTTC.

On this clonotype: At one end the junction does not follow the germline gene, possibly because of a read error. The gene calls are TRBV6-4 and TRBJ1-2; D gene ambiguous. The CDR3 runs 14 residues. Germline lookup yields CDR1 MRHNA and CDR2 SNTAGT. The CDR3 DNA reads as TGTGCCAGCACCGAAGGCATGGATGACTATGGCTACACGTTC. It encodes CASTEGMDDYGYTF.

In regard to this clonotype: Compared with germline, one end of the junction differs, possibly owing to a read error. The chain employs TRBV5-4 and TRBJ2-5; perhaps D is TRBD1 or TRBD2 (5 bases each). This CDR3 region has 15 residues. Germline CDR1 is SGHNT and CDR2 is YYREEE (reference sequence). DNA of the CDR3: TGTGCCAACAGCGGTCATGGGGCAATCGGGGAGACCCAGTACTTC. Translated, it gives CANSGHGAIGETQYF.

Concerning this clonotype itself: A read error may account for a junction end that differs from germline. The chain links TRBV11-2 to TRBJ2-1; 9 positions agree with TRBD2. Germline V gene sequence: CDR1 SGHAT, CDR2 FQNNGV. The CDR3 runs to 16 residues. CDR3 sequence: CASSLELLAGTNEQFF. For the CDR3, the DNA is TGTGCCAGCAGCTTGGAGCTCCTAGCGGGAACGAATGAGCAGTTTTTC. Looking up the rest from reference TRBV11-2 and TRBJ2-1 gives the full variable domain: EAGVAQSPRYKIIEKRQSVAFWCNPISGHATLYWYQQILGQGPKLLIQFQNNGVVDDSQLPKDRFSAERLKGVDSTLKIQPAKLEDSAVYLCASSLELLAGTNEQFFGPGTRLTVL.

Details on this clonotype: A junction boundary mismatches the germline segment, possibly from a read error. The CDR3: CASRTQGSYERYF. CDR3 nucleotides: TGTGCCAGCAGGACACAGGGGTCCTACGAGCGGTACTTC. V usage is TRBV14 and J usage is TRBJ2-7; TRBD1 aligns across 7 bases. Per germline, CDR1 SGHDN and CDR2 FVKESK. The CDR3 loop spans 13 amino acids.

This clonotype was seen a few times. The chain uses TRBV9 and TRBJ1-2; D is unresolved. The CDR3 totals 13 residues. The ends were cut back, 0 bases at V and 3 bases at J, with 6 bases in the middle. Looked up from germline, CDR1 is SGDLS and CDR2 is YYNGEE. CDR3 bases: TGTGCCAGCAGCGTAGGTACAGACTATGGCTACACCTTC. Protein: CASSVGTDYGYTF.

Note on this clonotype: The conserved phenylalanine or tryptophan normally closing the CDR3 is absent here, so this likely arose from a read error. The DNA is left out, because the CDR3 cannot be placed on it with certainty; the CDR3 is given as TCRdb lists it. The rearrangement uses TRBV4-2 and TRBJ1-1; the table's D call of TRBD1 was not tested on the DNA. The CDR3 length is 14 residues, termini included. In germline, CDR1 is LGHNA, CDR2 YNFKEQ. CDR3 region: CASSAGQGDTEAFV.

Turning to this clonotype: One junction end disagrees with the germline gene, perhaps due to a read error. This sequence joins TRBV11-2 and TRBJ2-2, with D tentatively TRBD2 (6 bases). Germline CDR1 SGHAT, CDR2 FQNNGV. The CDR3 length is 15 residues. In nucleotides, the CDR3 is TGTGCCAGCAGCTTTGCGGGATCGAACAACTGGGAGCTGTCTTTT. Its protein product is CASSFAGSNNWELSF.

Comments on this clonotype: Possible read error: a much larger clone is one base away. The chain is built from TRBV2 and TRBJ2-2, with D hard to call. Looked up from germline, CDR1 is SNHLY and CDR2 is FYNNEI. The CDR3 length is 11 residues. The CDR3 nucleotides are TGTACCAGCAGTGAAACAACGGAGCTGTTTTTT. This encodes CTSSETTELFF. The entire variable domain, with the rest obtained from reference TRBV2 and TRBJ2-2, is as follows: EPEVTQTPSHQVTQMGQEVILRCVPISNHLYFYWYRQILGQKVEFLVSFYNNEISEKSEIFDDQFSVERPDGSNFTLKIRSTKLEDSAMYFCTSSETTELFFGEGSRLTVL.

Points on this clonotype: One end of the junction does not line up with germline, which may come from a read error. V usage is TRBV6-5 and J usage is TRBJ2-7; TRBD1 aligns across 7 bases. Germline assignment: CDR1 MNHEY and CDR2 SVGAGI. CDR3 length equals 16 residues. The CDR3 here is CASTYMLRQGNYEQYF. CDR3 bases: TGTGCCAGCACTTACATGTTGAGACAGGGCAATTACGAGCAGTACTTC.

With respect to this clonotype: Just one base apart from a much larger clone, this may be a read error. No conserved phenylalanine or tryptophan ends this CDR3, so it is likely a read error. The chain is built from TRBV20-1 and TRBJ2-3, with D maybe TRBD2 (6 bases). V shed 5 bases and J shed 5 bases, with 20 bases lying between them. The CDR3 is made up of 15 amino acids. Germline loops: CDR1 DFQATT, CDR2 SNEGSKA (reference sequence). CDR3 amino acids: CSASISGGMIDTQYL. In nucleotides, the CDR3 is TGCAGTGCTTCAATCTCTGGCGGGATGATAGATACGCAGTATTTG.

Points on this clonotype: The germline gene is not matched at one end of the junction; a read error may be the cause. The chain is built from TRBV11-2 and TRBJ2-6, with D tentatively TRBD2 (5 bases). The CDR3 has 17 residues. From germline, CDR1 is SGHAT and CDR2 FQNNGV. The CDR3 reads CASSLFLWHTRTNDLTF. CDR3 in DNA: TGTGCCAGCAGCCTTTTTCTGTGGCACACTAGGACCAACGACCTGACTTTC.

The V gene is TRBV6-2 or TRBV6-3, the J gene TRBJ1-5; TRBD1 agrees at 7 bases. The CDR3 contains 16 residues. CDR1 is MNHEY and CDR2 is SVGEGT in the germline V gene. With 11 bases clipped from V and 0 bases from J, the junction kept 13 bases outside the gene matches. The CDR3 bases are TGTGCCTACAACCAAACCGGGACAGTTAGCAATCAGCCCCAGCATTTT. Its translation: CAYNQTGTVSNQPQHF.